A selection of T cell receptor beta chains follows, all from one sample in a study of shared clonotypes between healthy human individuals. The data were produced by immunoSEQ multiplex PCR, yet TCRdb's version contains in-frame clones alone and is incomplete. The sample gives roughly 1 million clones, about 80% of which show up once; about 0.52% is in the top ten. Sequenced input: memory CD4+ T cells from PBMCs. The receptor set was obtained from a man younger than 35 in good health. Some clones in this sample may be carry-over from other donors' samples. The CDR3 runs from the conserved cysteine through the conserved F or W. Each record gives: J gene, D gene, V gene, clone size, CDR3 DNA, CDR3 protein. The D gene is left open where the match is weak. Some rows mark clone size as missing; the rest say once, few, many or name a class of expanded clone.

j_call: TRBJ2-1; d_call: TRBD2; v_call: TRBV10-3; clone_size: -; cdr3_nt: TGTGCCATCAGCAAACTAGCGGGAGGCCCGAATGAGCAGTTCTTC; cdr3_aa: CAISKLAGGPNEQFF
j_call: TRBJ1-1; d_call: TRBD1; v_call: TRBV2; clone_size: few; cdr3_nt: TGTGCCAGCAGTGTACCGACAGGGGGCTTCACTGAAGCTTTCTTT; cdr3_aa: CASSVPTGGFTEAFF
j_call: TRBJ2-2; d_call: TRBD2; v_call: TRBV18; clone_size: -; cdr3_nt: TGTGCCAGCTCCGGACTAGCGGGACGTAACACCGGGGAGCTGTTTTTT; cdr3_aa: CASSGLAGRNTGELFF
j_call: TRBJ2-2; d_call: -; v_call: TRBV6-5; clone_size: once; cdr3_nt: TGTGCCAGCACCTCCCGAAATACCGGGGAGCTGTTTTTT; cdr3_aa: CASTSRNTGELFF
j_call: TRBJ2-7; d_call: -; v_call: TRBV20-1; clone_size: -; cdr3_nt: TGCAGTGCTCGGCTGGGGCGCGAGTACTTC; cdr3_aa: CSARLGREYF
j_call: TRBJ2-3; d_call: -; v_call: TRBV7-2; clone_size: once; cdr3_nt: TGTGCCAGCAGCTTTTCTCTACTCCTAGGGGATACGCAGTATTTT; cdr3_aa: CASSFSLLLGDTQYF
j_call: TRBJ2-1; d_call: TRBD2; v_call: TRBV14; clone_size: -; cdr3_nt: TGTGCCAGCAGCAACGATCTAGCGGGAGTCCCCAATGAGCAGTTCTTC; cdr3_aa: CASSNDLAGVPNEQFF
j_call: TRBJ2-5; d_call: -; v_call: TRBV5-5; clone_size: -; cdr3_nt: TGTGCCAGCAGCTTGGCTGCGGAGACCCAGTACTTC; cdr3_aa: CASSLAAETQYF
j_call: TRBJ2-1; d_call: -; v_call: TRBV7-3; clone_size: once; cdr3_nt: TGTGCCAGCAGCTTAGTAACCAATGAGCAGTTCTTC; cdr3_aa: CASSLVTNEQFF
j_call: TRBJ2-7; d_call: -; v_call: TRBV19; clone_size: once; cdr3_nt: TGTGCCAGTAGTAGCCTTACCTACGAGCAGTACTTC; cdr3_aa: CASSSLTYEQYF
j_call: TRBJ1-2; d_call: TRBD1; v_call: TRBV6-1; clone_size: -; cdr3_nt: TGTGCCAGCACAATACAGACAGGGTTGGACTATGGCTACACCTTC; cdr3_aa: CASTIQTGLDYGYTF
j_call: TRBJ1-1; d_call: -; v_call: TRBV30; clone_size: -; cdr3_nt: TGTGCCTGTACGAAGGGCGGTCCCTCCACTGAAGCTTTCTTT; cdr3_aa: CACTKGGPSTEAFF
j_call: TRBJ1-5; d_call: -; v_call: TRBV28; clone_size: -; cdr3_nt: TGTGCCAGCAGCGAGGCCGTGGGAGGGGCTAATCAGCCCCAGCATTTT; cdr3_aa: CASSEAVGGANQPQHF
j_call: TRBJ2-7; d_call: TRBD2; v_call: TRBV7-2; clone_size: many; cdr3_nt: TGTGCCAGCAGCTTAACGACTAGCGTGTTCTACGAGCAGTACTTC; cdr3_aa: CASSLTTSVFYEQYF
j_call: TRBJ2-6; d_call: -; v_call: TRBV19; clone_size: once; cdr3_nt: TGTGCCAGTACCGATACGGGGAGGCACCAAACCTCTGGGGCCAACGTCCTGACTTTC; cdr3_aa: CASTDTGRHQTSGANVLTF
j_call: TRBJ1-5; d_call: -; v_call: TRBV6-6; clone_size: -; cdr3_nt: TGTGCCAGCAGTTACTCGGACTATAGCAATCAGCCCCAGCATTTT; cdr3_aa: CASSYSDYSNQPQHF
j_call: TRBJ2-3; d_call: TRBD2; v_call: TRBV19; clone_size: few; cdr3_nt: TGTGCCAGTAGTATGGGCGGGAGGACAGATACGCAGTATTTT; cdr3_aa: CASSMGGRTDTQYF
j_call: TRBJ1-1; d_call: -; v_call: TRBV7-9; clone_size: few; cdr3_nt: TGTGCCAGCAGCTTTGTCGGTCTACGGAACACTGAAGCTTTCTTT; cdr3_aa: CASSFVGLRNTEAFF
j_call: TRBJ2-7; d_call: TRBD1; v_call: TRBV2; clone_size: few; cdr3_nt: TGTGCCAGCAAGGGGACAGAGTACGAGCAGTACTTC; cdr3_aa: CASKGTEYEQYF
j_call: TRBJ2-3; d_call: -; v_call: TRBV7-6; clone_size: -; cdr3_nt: TGTGCCAGCAGCTTATGGGGATATGGGGGAGGAGCAGATACGCAGTATTTT; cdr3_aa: CASSLWGYGGGADTQYF
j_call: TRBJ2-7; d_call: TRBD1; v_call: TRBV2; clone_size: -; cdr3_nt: TGTGCCAGCAAAGGACAGGGTCCCTACGAGCAGTACTTC; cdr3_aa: CASKGQGPYEQYF
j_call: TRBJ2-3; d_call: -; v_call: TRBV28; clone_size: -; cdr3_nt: TGTGCCAGCAGTCCCGGGCCTAAACTCACAGATACGCAGTATTTT; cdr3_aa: CASSPGPKLTDTQYF
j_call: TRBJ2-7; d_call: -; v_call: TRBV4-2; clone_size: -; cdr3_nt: TGTGCCAGCAGCCAAGAGAGCACAGTCTCCTACGAGCAGTACTTC; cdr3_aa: CASSQESTVSYEQYF
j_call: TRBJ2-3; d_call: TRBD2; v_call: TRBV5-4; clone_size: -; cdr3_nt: TGTGCCAGCAGCTTGGCTAGCGGGAGCGGCACAGATACGCAGTATTTT; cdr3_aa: CASSLASGSGTDTQYF
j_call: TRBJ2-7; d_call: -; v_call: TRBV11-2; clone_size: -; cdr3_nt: TGTGCCAGCAGCTCAACGACTAGGTTCTACGAGCAGTACTTC; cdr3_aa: CASSSTTRFYEQYF
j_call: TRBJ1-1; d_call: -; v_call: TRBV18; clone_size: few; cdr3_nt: TGTGCCAGCTCAAAGGGGCAGACGAACACTGAAGCTTTCTTT; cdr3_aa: CASSKGQTNTEAFF
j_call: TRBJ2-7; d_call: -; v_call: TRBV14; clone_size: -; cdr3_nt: TGTGCCAGCAGCCTTCGGAAGGATCCTCTTGGGGAGCAGTACTTC; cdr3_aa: CASSLRKDPLGEQYF
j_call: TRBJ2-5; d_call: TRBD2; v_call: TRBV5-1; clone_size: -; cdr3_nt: TGCGCCAGCAGCCGTAGCGGGATCGGGGAGACCCAGTACTTC; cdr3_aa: CASSRSGIGETQYF
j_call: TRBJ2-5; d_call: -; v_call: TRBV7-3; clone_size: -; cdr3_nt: TGTGCCAGCAGCTTAAGATCGAGGGGAGAGACCCAGTACTTC; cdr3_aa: CASSLRSRGETQYF
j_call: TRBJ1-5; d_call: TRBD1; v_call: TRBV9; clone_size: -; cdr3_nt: TGTGCCAGCAGTGGACAGGGGGGATATCAGCCCCAGCATTTT; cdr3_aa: CASSGQGGYQPQHF
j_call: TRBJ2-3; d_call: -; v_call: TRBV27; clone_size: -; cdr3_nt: TGTGCCAGCCTTAGCAGATTCCGGGACCCTGGGACAGATACGCAGTATTTT; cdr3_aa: CASLSRFRDPGTDTQYF
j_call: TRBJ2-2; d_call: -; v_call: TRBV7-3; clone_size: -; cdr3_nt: TGTGCCAGCAGCCCAGGGGGGTTCGACACCGGGGAGCTGTTTTTT; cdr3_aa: CASSPGGFDTGELFF
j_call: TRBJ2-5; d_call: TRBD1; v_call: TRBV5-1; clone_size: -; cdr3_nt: TGCGCCAGCAGCCCGGTTGGGACAGGGAGAGAGACCCAGTACTTC; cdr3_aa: CASSPVGTGRETQYF
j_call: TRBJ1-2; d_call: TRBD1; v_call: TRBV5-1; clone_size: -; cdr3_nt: TGCGCCAGCCACGCCGGGACAGGGGGATATGGCTACACCTTC; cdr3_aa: CASHAGTGGYGYTF
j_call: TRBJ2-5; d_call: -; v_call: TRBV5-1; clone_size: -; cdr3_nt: TGCGCCAGCAGCTCTAGTGTGTTTCGGGGAGAGACCCAGTACTTC; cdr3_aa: CASSSSVFRGETQYF
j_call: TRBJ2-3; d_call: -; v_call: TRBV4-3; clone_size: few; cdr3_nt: TGCGCCAGCAGCCACCGCTACGACCCCGGGGTGGGCACAGATACGCAGTATTTT; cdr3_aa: CASSHRYDPGVGTDTQYF